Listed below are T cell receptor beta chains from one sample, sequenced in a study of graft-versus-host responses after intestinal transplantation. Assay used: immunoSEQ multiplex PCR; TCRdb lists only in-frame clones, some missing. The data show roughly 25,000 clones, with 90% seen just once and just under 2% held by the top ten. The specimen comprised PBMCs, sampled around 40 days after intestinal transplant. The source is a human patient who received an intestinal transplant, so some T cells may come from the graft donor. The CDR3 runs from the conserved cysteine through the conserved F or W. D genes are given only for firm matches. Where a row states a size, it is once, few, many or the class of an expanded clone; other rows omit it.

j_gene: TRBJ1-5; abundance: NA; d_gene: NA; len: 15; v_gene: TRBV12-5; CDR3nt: TGTGCTAGTGGGACCCGCGGGGGGCCTAATCAGCCCCAGCATTTT; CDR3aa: CASGTRGGPNQPQHF
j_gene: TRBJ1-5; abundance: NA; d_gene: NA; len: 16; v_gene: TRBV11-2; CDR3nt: TGTGCCAGCAGCTCCCTCGGGACGGAAGCCGATCAGCCCCAGCATTTT; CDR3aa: CASSSLGTEADQPQHF
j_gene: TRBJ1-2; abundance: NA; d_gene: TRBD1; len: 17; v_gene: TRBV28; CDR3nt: TGTGCCAGCAGCCTATTTGGGACAGGGGGCCTTAACTATGGCTACACCTTC; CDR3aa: CASSLFGTGGLNYGYTF
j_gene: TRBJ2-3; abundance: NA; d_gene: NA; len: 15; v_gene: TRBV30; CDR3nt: TGTGCCTGGAGTGTACCGGGCAGGGGCACAGATACGCAGTATTTT; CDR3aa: CAWSVPGRGTDTQYF
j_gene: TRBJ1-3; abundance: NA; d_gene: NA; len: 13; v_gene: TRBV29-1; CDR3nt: TGCAGCGCCTTAGTGGACTCTGGAAACACCATATATTTT; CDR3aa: CSALVDSGNTIYF
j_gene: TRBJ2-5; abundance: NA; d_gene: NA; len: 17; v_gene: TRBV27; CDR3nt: TGTGCCAGCCCGTACAAGAGTCTAGGCCTGAGTCAGGAGACCCAGTACTTC; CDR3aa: CASPYKSLGLSQETQYF
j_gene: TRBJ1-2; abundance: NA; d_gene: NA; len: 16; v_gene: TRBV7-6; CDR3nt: TGTGCCAGCAGCTTAGCGAGGGCAGGGTCCCGGGATGGCTACACCTTC; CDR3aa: CASSLARAGSRDGYTF
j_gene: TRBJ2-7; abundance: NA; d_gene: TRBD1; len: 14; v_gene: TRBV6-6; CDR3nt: TGTGCCAGCAGACGACTTGGGACAGCCTACGAGCAGTACTTC; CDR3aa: CASRRLGTAYEQYF
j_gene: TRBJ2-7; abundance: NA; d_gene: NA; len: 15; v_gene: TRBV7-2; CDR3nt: TGTGCCAGCAGCTTAGGGGGTTGGGTTGGCTACGAGCAGTACTTC; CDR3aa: CASSLGGWVGYEQYF
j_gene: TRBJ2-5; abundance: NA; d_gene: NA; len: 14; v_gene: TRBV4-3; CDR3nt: TGCGCCAGCAGCCAAGCGTCAGAGCAAGAGACCCAGTACTTC; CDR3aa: CASSQASEQETQYF
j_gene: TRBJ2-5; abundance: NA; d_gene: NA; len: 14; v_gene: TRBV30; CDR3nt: TGTGCCTGGGAGAGGGGTGCTGGGTTAGAGACCCAGTACTTC; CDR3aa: CAWERGAGLETQYF
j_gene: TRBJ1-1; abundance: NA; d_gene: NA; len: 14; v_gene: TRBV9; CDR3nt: TGTGCCAGCAGCGTAGAGGGAATGAGTACTGAAGCTTTCTTT; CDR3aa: CASSVEGMSTEAFF
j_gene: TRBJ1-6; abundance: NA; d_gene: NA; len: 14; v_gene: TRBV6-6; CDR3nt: TGTGCCAGCAGAGAAGACAGGTTTAATTCACCCCTCCACTTT; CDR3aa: CASREDRFNSPLHF
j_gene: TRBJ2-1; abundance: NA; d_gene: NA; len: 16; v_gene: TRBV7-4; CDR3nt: TGTGCCAGCAGCCGGATGAGGGGGGCCCCGGTCGGTGAGCAGTTCTTC; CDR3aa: CASSRMRGAPVGEQFF
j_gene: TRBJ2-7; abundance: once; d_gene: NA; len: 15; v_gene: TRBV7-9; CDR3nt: TGTGCCAGCAGCTTAGTTCCAGCCCAAGCCTACGAGCAGTACTTC; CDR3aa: CASSLVPAQAYEQYF
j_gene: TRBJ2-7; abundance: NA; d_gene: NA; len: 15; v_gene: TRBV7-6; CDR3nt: TGTGCCAGCAGCTCCGGTGGGACTGGGCTTCCCGAGCAGTACTTC; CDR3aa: CASSSGGTGLPEQYF
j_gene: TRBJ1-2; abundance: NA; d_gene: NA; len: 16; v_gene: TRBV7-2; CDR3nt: TGTGCCAGTCATAAAAGGGGGGCCCCACTCCTCTATGGCTACACCTTC; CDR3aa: CASHKRGAPLLYGYTF
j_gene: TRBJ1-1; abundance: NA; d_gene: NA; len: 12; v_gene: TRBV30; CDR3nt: TGTGCCTGGACCCCGGGGAACACTGAAGCTTTCTTT; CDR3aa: CAWTPGNTEAFF
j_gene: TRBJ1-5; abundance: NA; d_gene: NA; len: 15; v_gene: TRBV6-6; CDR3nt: TGTGCCAGCAGTTACGAGGAGGGTAGCAATCAGCCCCAGCATTTT; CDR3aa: CASSYEEGSNQPQHF
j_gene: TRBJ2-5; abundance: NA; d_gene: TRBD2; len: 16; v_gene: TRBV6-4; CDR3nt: TGTGCCAGCAATTGGACTAGCGGGAGAGGGTTGGAGACCCAGTACTTC; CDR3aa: CASNWTSGRGLETQYF
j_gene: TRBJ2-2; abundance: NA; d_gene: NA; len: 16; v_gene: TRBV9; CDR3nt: TGTGCCAGCAGCGTAAGGGCGGTTGGGAACACCGGGGAGCTGTTTTTT; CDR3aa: CASSVRAVGNTGELFF
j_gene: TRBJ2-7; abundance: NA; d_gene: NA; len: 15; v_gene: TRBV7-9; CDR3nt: TGTGCCAGCAGCCCCGAGCGGGTTACCTCCTACGAGCAGTACTTC; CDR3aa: CASSPERVTSYEQYF
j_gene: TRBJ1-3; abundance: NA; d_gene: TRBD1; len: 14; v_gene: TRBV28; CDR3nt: TGTGCCAGCAGCGCACAGGGGCTTGGAAACACCATATATTTT; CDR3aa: CASSAQGLGNTIYF
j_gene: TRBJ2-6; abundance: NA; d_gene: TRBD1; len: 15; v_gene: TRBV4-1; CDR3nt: TGCGCCAGCAGCCCAGACAGGGCTGGGGCCAACGTCCTGACTTTC; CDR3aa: CASSPDRAGANVLTF
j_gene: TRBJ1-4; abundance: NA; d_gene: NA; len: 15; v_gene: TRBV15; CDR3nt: TGTGCCACCAGCTCAGACAAGATAGAGAATGAAAAACTGTTTTTT; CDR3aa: CATSSDKIENEKLFF
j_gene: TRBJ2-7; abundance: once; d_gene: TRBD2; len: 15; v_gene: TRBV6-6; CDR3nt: TGTGCCAGCAGCCTCGGGACTAGCTTCATCTACGAGCAGTACTTC; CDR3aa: CASSLGTSFIYEQYF
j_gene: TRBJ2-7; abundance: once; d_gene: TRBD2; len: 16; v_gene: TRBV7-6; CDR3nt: TGTGCCAGCAGCTTAGGGCCAGGAGCGGGAGGCTACGAGCAGTACTTC; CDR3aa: CASSLGPGAGGYEQYF
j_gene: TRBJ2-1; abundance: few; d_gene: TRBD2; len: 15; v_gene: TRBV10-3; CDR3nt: TGTGCCATCACCCCTCAACTAGCGGGCTACAATGAGCAGTTCTTC; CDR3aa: CAITPQLAGYNEQFF
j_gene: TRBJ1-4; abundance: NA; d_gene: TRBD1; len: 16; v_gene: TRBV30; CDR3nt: TGTGCCTGGACCTTACCAGGGGGAGAAACTAATGAAAAACTGTTTTTT; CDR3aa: CAWTLPGGETNEKLFF
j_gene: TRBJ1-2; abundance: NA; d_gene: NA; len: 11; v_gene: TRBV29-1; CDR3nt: TGCAGCGTTGAAAGGGCCTATGGCTACACCTTC; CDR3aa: CSVERAYGYTF
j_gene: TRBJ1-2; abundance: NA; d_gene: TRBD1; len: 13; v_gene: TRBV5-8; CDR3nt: TGTGCCAGCGACACAGGGGGGAATTATGGCTACACCTTC; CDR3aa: CASDTGGNYGYTF
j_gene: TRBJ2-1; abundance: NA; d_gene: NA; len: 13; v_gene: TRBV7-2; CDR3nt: TGTGCCAGCAGCTTAGGATCCTACAATGAGCAGTTCTTC; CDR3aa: CASSLGSYNEQFF
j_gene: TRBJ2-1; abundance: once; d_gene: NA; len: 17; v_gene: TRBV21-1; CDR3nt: TGTGCCAGCAGCAAAGTGACTAGCAGGAGGATCTACAATGAGCAGTTCTTC; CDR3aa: CASSKVTSRRIYNEQFF
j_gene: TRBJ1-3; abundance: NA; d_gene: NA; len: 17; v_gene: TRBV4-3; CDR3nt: TGCGCCAGCAGCCATACAGCGGGTGACTCCAGTGGAAACACCATATATTTT; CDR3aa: CASSHTAGDSSGNTIYF
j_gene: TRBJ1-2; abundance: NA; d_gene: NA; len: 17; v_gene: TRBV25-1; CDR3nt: TGTGCCAGCAGTGTTACAGGGTCGCGTGAGCTGGTATATGGCTACACCTTC; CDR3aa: CASSVTGSRELVYGYTF
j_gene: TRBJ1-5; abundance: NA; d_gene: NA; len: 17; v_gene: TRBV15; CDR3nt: TGTGCCACCAGCAGAGATAGGTCGGTACGGAACAATCAGCCCCAGCATTTT; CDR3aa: CATSRDRSVRNNQPQHF
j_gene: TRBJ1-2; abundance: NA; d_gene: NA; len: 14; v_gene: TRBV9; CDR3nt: TGTGCCAGCAGCGTAGGGGGAGGGACCTATGGCTACACCTTC; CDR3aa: CASSVGGGTYGYTF
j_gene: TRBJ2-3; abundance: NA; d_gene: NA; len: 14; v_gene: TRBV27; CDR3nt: TGTGCCAGCAGTTTGGTGGAGACCACAGATACGCAGTATTTT; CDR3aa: CASSLVETTDTQYF
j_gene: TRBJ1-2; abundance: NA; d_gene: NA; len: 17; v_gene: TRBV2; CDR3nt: TGTGCCAGCAGTGAACAGGGGAGTTCTACAGGGTTCTATGGCTACACCTTC; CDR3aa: CASSEQGSSTGFYGYTF
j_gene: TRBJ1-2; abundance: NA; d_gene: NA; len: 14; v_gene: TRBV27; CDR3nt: TGTGCCAGCAGTTTGACGGGGACTAACTATGGCTACACCTTC; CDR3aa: CASSLTGTNYGYTF
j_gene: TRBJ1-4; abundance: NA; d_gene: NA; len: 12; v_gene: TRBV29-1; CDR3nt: TGCAGCGTTCGTCACACTGATGAAAAACTGTTTTTT; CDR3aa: CSVRHTDEKLFF
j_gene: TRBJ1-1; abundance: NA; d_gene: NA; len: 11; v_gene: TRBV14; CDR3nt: TGTGCCAGCGGTTTGAACACTGAAGCTTTCTTT; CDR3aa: CASGLNTEAFF
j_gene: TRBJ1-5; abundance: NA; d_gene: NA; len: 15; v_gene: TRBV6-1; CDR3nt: TGTGCCAGCAGTCGAGGGGGACATAGCAATCAGCCCCAGCATTTT; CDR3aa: CASSRGGHSNQPQHF
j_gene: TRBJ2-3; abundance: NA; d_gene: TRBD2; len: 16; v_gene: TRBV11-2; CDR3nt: TGTGCCAGCAGGGGGGATTCTAGCGGGGCTCTAGATACGCAGTATTTT; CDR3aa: CASRGDSSGALDTQYF
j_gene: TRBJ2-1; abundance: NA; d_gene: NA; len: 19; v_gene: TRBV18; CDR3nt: TGTGCCAGCTCACCAACCCTCGTGAGGGCTCGCCAATTGTACAATGAGCAGTTCTTC; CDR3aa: CASSPTLVRARQLYNEQFF
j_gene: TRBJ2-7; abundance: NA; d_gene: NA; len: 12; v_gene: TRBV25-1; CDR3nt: TGTGCCAGCAGTGCAAACTCCTACGAGCAGTACTTC; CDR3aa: CASSANSYEQYF
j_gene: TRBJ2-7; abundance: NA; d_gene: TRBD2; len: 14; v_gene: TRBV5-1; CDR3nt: TGCGCCAGCAGCTTACGAGCGGGAGCCTACGAGCAGTACTTC; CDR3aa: CASSLRAGAYEQYF
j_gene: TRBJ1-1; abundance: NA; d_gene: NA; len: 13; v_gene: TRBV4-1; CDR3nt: TGCGCCAGCAGCTGGGACGGTTACACTGAAGCTTTCTTT; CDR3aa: CASSWDGYTEAFF
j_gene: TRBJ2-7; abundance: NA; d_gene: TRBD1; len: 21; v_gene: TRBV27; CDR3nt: TGTGCCAGCAGTTTTCTCGTCCCGGGACAGGGCCCATTAGGGGTCTCCTACGAGCAGTACTTC; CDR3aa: CASSFLVPGQGPLGVSYEQYF
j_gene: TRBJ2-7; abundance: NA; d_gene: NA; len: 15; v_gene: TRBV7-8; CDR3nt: TGTGCCAGCAGCTTCACCCAGGACTTCAACTACGAGCAGTACTTC; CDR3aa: CASSFTQDFNYEQYF
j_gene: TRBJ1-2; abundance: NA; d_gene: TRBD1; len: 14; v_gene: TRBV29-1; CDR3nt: TGCAGCGTTGAGGGGACAGGGGAGGGGTATGGCTACACCTTC; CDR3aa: CSVEGTGEGYGYTF
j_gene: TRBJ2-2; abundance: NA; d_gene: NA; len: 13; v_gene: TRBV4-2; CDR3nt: TGTGCCAGCAGCCAAGGAGGTACCGGGGAGCTGTTTTTT; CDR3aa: CASSQGGTGELFF
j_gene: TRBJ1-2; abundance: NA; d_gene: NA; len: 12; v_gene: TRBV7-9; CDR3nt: TGTGCCAGCAGCCGCACGGGGGATGGCTACACCTTC; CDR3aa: CASSRTGDGYTF
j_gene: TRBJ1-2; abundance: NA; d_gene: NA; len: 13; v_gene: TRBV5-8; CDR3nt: TGTGCCAGCAGCTTGGTCAGGGGTTATGGCTACACCTTC; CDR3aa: CASSLVRGYGYTF
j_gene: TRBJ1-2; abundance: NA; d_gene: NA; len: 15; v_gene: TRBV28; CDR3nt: TGTGCCAGCAGCTCCTCAGAGGGGTTCAACTATGGCTACACCTTC; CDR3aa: CASSSSEGFNYGYTF